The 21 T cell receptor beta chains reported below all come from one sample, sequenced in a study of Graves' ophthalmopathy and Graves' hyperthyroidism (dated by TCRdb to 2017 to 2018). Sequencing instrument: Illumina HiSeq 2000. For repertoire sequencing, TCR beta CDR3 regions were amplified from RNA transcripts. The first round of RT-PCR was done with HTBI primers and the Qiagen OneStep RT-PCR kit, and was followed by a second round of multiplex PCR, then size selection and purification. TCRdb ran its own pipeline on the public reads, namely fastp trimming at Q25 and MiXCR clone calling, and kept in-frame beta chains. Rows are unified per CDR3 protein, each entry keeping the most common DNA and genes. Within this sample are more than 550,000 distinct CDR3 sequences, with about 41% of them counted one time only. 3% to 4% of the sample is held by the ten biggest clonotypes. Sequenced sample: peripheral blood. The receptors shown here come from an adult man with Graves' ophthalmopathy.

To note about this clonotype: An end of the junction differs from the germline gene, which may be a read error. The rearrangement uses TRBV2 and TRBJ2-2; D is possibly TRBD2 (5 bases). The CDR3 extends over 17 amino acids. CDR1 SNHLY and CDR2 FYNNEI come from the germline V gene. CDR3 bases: TGTGCCAGCAGTGAGTTCTCTATCGACACGAACACCGGGGAGCTGTTATTT. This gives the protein CASSEFSIDTNTGELLF.

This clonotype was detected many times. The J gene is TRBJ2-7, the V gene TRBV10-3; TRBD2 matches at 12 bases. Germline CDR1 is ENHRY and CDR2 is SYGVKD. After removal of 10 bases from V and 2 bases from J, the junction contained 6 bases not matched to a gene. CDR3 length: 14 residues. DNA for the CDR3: TGTGCCAGCAGACTAGCGGGAGTGACCTACGAGCAGTACTTC. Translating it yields CASRLAGVTYEQYF.

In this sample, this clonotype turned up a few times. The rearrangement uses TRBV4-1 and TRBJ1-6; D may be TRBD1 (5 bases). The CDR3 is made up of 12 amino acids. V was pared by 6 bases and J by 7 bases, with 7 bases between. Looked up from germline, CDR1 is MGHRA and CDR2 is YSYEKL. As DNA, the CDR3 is TGCGCCAGCAGGCAGGGAAATTCACCCCTCCACTTT. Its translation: CASRQGNSPLHF.

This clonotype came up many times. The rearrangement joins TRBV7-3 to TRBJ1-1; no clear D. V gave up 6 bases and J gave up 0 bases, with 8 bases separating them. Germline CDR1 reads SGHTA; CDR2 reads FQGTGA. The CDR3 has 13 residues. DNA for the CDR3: TGTGCCAGCAGTCGGACGCTGAACACTGAAGCTTTCTTT. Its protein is CASSRTLNTEAFF.

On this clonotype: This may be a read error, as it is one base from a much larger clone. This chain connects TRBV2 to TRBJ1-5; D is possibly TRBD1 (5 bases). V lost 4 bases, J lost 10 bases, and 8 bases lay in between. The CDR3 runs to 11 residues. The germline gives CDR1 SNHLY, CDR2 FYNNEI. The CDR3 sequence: CASSVGDPQHF. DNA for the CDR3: TGTGCCAGCAGTGTTGGGGACCCCCAGCATTTT.

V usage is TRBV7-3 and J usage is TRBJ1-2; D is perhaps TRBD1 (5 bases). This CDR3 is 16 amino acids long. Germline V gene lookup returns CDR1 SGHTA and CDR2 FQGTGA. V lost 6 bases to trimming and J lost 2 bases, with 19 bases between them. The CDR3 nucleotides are TGTGCCAGCAGTAATCCACCGGGACGGCTGAACTATGGCTACACCTTC. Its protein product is CASSNPPGRLNYGYTF. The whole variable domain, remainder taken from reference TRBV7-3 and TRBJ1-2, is GAGVSQTPSNKVTEKGKYVELRCDPISGHTALYWYRQSLGQGPEFLIYFQGTGAADDSGLPNDRFFAVRPEGSVSTLKIQRTERGDSAVYLCASSNPPGRLNYGYTFGSGTRLTVV.

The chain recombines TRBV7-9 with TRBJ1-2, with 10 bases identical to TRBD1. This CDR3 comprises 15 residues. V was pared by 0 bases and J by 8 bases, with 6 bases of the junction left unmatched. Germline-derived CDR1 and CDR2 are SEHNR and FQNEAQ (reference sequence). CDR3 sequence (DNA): TGTGCCAGCAGCTTAGCCTTGACAGGGGGCGTCGGCTACACCTTC. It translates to CASSLALTGGVGYTF.

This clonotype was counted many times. CDR3 nucleotide sequence: TGCGCCAGCAGTGAGGAATCCTGCCCGGTGGGGGCCTACGAGCAGTACTTC. Protein: CASSEESCPVGAYEQYF. The chain recombines TRBV10-1 with TRBJ2-7; D may match TRBD1 or TRBD2 (5 bases each). The CDR3 contains 17 residues. Trimming stripped 2 bases from V and 2 bases from J, with 19 bases between. Germline assignment: CDR1 WNHNN and CDR2 SYGVQD (reference sequence).

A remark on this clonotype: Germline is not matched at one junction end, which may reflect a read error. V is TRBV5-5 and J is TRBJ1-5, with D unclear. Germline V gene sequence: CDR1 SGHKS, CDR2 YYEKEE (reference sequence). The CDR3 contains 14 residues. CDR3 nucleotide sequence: TGCGCCAGCAGCCCGCGGGAGGGCAATCAGCCCCAGCATTTT. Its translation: CASSPREGNQPQHF.

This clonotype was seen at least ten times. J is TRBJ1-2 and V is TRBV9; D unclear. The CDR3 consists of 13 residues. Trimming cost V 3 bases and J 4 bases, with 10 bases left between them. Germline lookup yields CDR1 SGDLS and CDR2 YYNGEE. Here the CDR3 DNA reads TGTGCCAGCAGCGCAGCTCCTGGCTATGGCTACACCTTC. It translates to CASSAAPGYGYTF.

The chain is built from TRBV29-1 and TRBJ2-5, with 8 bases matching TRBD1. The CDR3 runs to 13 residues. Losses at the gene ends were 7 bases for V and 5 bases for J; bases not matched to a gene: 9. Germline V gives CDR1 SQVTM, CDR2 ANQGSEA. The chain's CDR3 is CSANSGGDETQYF. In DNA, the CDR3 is TGCAGCGCTAACTCAGGGGGCGACGAGACCCAGTACTTC. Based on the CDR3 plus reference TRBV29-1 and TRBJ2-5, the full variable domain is SAVISQKPSRDICQRGTSLTIQCQVDSQVTMMFWYRQQPGQSLTLIATANQGSEATYESGFVIDKFPISRPNLTFSTLTVSNMSPEDSSIYLCSANSGGDETQYFGPGTRLLVL.

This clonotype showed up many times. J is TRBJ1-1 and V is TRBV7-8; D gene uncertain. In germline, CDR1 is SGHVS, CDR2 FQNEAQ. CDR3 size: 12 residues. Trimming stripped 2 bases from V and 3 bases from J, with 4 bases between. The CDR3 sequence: CASSLIYTEAFF. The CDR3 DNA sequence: TGTGCCAGCAGCTTAATATACACTGAAGCTTTCTTT.

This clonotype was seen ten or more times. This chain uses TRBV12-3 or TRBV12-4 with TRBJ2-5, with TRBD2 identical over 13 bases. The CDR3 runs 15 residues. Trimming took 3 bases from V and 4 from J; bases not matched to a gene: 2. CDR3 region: CASSFGLAGVETQYF. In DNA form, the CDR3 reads TGTGCCAGCAGTTTCGGACTAGCGGGAGTAGAGACCCAGTACTTC.

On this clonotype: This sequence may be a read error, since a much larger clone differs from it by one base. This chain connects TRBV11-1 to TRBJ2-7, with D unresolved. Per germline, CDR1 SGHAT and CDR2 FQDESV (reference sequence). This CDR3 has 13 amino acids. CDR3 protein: CASSLQQTYEQCF. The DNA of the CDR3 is TGTGCCAGCAGCTTACAACAAACCTACGAGCAGTGCTTC.

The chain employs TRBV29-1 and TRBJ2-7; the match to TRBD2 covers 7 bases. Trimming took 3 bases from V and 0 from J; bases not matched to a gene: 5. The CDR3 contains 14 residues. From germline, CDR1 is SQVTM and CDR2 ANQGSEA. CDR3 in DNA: TGCAGCGTTGAGGGGGGGGACTTCTCCTACGAGCAGTACTTC. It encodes CSVEGGDFSYEQYF.

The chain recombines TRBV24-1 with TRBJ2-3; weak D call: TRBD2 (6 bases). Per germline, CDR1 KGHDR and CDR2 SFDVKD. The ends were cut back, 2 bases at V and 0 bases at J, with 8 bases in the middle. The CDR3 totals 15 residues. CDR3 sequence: CATSDSSGSTDTQYF. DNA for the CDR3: TGTGCCACCAGTGATTCCAGCGGGAGCACAGATACGCAGTATTTT.

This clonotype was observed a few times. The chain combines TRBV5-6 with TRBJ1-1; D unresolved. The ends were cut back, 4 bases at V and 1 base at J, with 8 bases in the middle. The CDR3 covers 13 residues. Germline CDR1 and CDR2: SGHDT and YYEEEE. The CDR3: CASSHTENTEAFF. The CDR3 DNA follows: TGTGCCAGCAGCCATACGGAGAACACTGAAGCTTTCTTT.

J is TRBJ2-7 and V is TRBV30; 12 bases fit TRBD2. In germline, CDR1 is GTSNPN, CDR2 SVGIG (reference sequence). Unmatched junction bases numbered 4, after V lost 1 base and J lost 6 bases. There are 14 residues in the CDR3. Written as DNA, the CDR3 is TGTGCCTGGAGTGATGGACTAGCGGGGACCGAGCAGTACTTC. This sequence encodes CAWSDGLAGTEQYF.

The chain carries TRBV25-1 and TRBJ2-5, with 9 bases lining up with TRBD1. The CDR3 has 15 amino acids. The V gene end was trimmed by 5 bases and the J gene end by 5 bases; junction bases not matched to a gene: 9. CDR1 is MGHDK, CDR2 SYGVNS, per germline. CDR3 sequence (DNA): TGTGCCAGCAGTCAGGGGACAGGGACCCTTGAGACCCAGTACTTC. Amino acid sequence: CASSQGTGTLETQYF. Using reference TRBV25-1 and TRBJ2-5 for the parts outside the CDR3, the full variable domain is EADIYQTPRYLVIGTGKKITLECSQTMGHDKMYWYQQDPGMELHLIHYSYGVNSTEKGDLSSESTVSRIRTEHFPLTLESARPSHTSQYLCASSQGTGTLETQYFGPGTRLLVL.

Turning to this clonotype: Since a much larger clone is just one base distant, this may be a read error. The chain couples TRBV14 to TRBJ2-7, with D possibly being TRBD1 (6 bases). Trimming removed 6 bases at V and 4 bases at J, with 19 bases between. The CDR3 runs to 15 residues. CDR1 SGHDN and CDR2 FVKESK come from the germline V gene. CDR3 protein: CASSATNRALYEQYF. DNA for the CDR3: TGTGCCAGCAGTGCTACTAACAGGGCGTTATACGAGCAGTACTTC.

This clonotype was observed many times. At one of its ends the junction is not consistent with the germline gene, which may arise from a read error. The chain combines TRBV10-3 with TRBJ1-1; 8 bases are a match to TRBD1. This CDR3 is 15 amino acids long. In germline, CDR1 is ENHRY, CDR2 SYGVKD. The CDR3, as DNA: TGTGCCAGCAGTCTCCGACAGGGGATCGGAACTGAAGCTTTCTTT. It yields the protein CASSLRQGIGTEAFF.